This is a list of T cell receptor beta chains from one sample in a study of blood T cell repertoires in COVID-19. Here immunoSEQ multiplex PCR was the method, and the copy in TCRdb shows in-frame clones only, minus some. This sample has some 220,000 clones, with 83% found just once. The sample taken for sequencing was peripheral blood. These receptors all stem from a woman aged 25 to 39 with COVID-19, enrolled during active disease. Each CDR3 is given with its conserved first and last residue. D genes are given only for firm matches. Clone size appears in some rows only: once, few, many, or a class for an expanded clone.

j_call	clone_size	d_call	v_call	cdr3_aa	cdr3_nt
TRBJ2-3	NA	TRBD2	TRBV7-2	CASSQLAGDGTDTQYF	TGTGCCAGCAGCCAGCTAGCGGGAGACGGCACAGATACGCAGTATTTT
TRBJ2-3	NA	NA	TRBV6-6	CASSFAGGTDTQYF	TGTGCCAGCAGTTTCGCCGGGGGCACAGATACGCAGTATTTT
TRBJ1-1	NA	NA	TRBV7-9	CASSLEGHSTEAFF	TGTGCCAGCAGCTTAGAGGGGCACTCCACTGAAGCTTTCTTT
TRBJ2-7	NA	NA	TRBV5-1	CASSGAPGQSYEQYF	TGCGCCAGCAGCGGCGCCCCGGGACAATCCTACGAGCAGTACTTC
TRBJ2-3	NA	NA	TRBV11-2	CASSLGQGIGTDTQYF	TGTGCCAGCAGCTTAGGGCAGGGAATCGGCACAGATACGCAGTATTTT
TRBJ2-1	once	NA	TRBV6-5	CASSHSRRHNEQFF	TGTGCCAGCAGTCATAGTCGGCGGCACAATGAGCAGTTCTTC
TRBJ1-2	NA	NA	TRBV4-1	CASSQEQGSYGYTF	TGCGCCAGCAGCCAAGAGCAGGGTAGCTATGGCTACACCTTC
TRBJ1-4	few	NA	TRBV5-5	CASSLERAVSNEKLFF	TGTGCCAGCAGCTTGGAGCGGGCGGTGTCTAATGAAAAACTGTTTTTT
TRBJ1-5	NA	TRBD1	TRBV2	CASSDRVRDQPQHF	TGTGCCAGCTCGGACAGGGTACGTGATCAGCCCCAGCATTTT
TRBJ1-1	once	TRBD1	TRBV2	CASRAQGARAEAFF	TGTGCCAGCAGGGCACAGGGGGCGAGGGCTGAAGCTTTCTTT
TRBJ2-5	NA	TRBD2	TRBV10-3	CAISSQLAGGQETQYF	TGTGCCATCAGCTCCCAGCTAGCGGGGGGGCAAGAGACCCAGTACTTC
TRBJ2-7	NA	TRBD2	TRBV6-2/TRBV6-3	CASRPPSGWRDYEQYF	TGTGCCAGCAGACCTCCTAGCGGGTGGAGGGACTACGAGCAGTACTTC
TRBJ1-2	once	NA	TRBV27	CASSSWADDYYGYTF	TGTGCCAGCAGTTCTTGGGCAGATGATTACTATGGCTACACCTTC
TRBJ2-5	NA	TRBD2	TRBV7-2	CAATGTNPQYF	TGTGCCGCAACCGGGACTAATCCCCAGTACTTC
TRBJ1-4	NA	TRBD1	TRBV28	CASARQGTNEKLFF	TGTGCCAGCGCGAGACAGGGAACTAATGAAAAACTGTTTTTT
TRBJ2-1	NA	TRBD2	TRBV29-1	CSDLLAGVDNEQFF	TGCAGCGACCTACTAGCGGGGGTCGACAATGAGCAGTTCTTC
TRBJ2-5	NA	TRBD2	TRBV27	CASSHLAGGGQGTQYF	TGTGCCAGCAGTCACCTAGCGGGAGGAGGACAAGGGACCCAGTACTTC
TRBJ1-6	NA	NA	TRBV5-6	CASSLGGENSPLHF	TGTGCCAGCAGCTTGGGGGGGGAGAATTCACCCCTCCACTTT
TRBJ2-7	NA	TRBD1	TRBV9	CASSVGSLGTGTYEQYF	TGTGCCAGCAGCGTAGGGAGTCTGGGGACAGGAACCTACGAGCAGTACTTC
TRBJ1-1	NA	NA	TRBV9	CASSAVGDTEAFF	TGTGCCAGCAGCGCGGTCGGGGACACTGAAGCTTTCTTT
TRBJ2-7	NA	NA	TRBV9	CASSRTASYEQYF	TGTGCCAGCAGCCGGACAGCCTCCTACGAGCAGTACTTC
TRBJ2-1	NA	TRBD2	TRBV10-2	CASTASGREAYNEQFF	TGCGCCAGCACGGCTAGCGGGAGGGAGGCCTACAATGAGCAGTTCTTC
TRBJ1-1	NA	NA	TRBV5-6	CASSLAGRGTEAFF	TGTGCCAGCAGCCTGGCGGGGCGGGGCACTGAAGCTTTCTTT
TRBJ2-1	once	TRBD2	TRBV7-3	CASSLGGTSSYNEQFF	TGTGCCAGCAGCTTAGGAGGGACTAGCTCCTACAATGAGCAGTTCTTC
TRBJ2-3	NA	NA	TRBV18	CASSPKDTQYF	TGTGCCAGCTCACCCAAAGATACGCAGTATTTT
TRBJ2-3	NA	NA	TRBV13	CASSLRQANTDTQYF	TGTGCCAGCAGCCTTCGACAGGCAAACACAGATACGCAGTATTTT
TRBJ1-2	NA	TRBD1	TRBV25-1	CASGGQGANYGYTF	TGTGCCAGCGGCGGACAGGGGGCTAACTATGGCTACACCTTC
TRBJ1-6	NA	NA	TRBV3-1/TRBV3-2	CASSRECGDNSPLHF	TGTGCCAGCAGCCGCGAGTGTGGAGATAATTCACCCCTCCACTTT
TRBJ1-1	NA	NA	TRBV6-6	CASSYGTGLTEAFF	TGTGCCAGCAGTTACGGAACAGGTCTCACTGAAGCTTTCTTT
TRBJ1-2	once	NA	TRBV14	CASSRQHYGYTF	TGTGCCAGCAGCCGACAGCACTATGGCTACACCTTC
TRBJ2-4	once	NA	TRBV5-6	CASSLVSTGIQYF	TGTGCCAGCAGCTTGGTGAGCACAGGGATTCAGTACTTC
TRBJ1-6	NA	NA	TRBV21-1	CASSTGEGNSPLHF	TGTGCCAGCAGCACCGGGGAAGGTAATTCACCCCTCCACTTT
TRBJ2-7	NA	NA	TRBV5-1	CASSPGLEPYEQYF	TGCGCCAGCAGTCCAGGACTCGAACCCTACGAGCAGTACTTC
TRBJ2-1	NA	TRBD2	TRBV4-3	CASSQDRASGAYNEQFF	TGCGCCAGCAGCCAAGATCGAGCTAGCGGGGCCTACAATGAGCAGTTCTTC
TRBJ2-1	NA	NA	TRBV5-1	CASSTRDSIVYEQFF	TGCGCCAGCAGCACCCGGGACTCCATTGTCTATGAGCAGTTCTTC
TRBJ1-5	NA	NA	TRBV2	CASSEAVGGPQHF	TGTGCCAGCAGTGAAGCTGTCGGGGGGCCCCAGCATTTT
TRBJ1-1	NA	TRBD1	TRBV18	CASSPFNPGQGNTEAFF	TGTGCCAGCTCACCCTTTAATCCGGGACAGGGGAACACTGAAGCTTTCTTT
TRBJ1-5	NA	TRBD1	TRBV19	CASKRTGGWNQPQHF	TGTGCCAGTAAGCGGACAGGGGGTTGGAATCAGCCCCAGCATTTT
TRBJ2-1	NA	TRBD1	TRBV7-2	CASSLRGQGAVWNEQFF	TGTGCCAGCAGCTTAAGAGGACAGGGGGCAGTCTGGAATGAGCAGTTCTTC
TRBJ1-1	NA	NA	TRBV19	CASSIDGQGHTEAFF	TGTGCCAGTAGTATAGACGGGCAGGGTCACACTGAAGCTTTCTTT